Below, 15 T cell receptor beta chains from the same sample are listed, as sequenced in a study of cytomegalovirus exposure and HLA in healthy donors. Primers for the PCR totalled 60 Vbeta and 13 Jbeta. Assay used: immunoSEQ multiplex PCR; TCRdb lists only in-frame clones, some missing. The table includes about 140,000 clones, over 50% detected once. Sequenced material: PBMCs. These receptors were taken from a human donor in good health.

The chain uses TRBV7-8 and TRBJ2-5; 13 bases map to TRBD2. From germline, CDR1 is SGHVS and CDR2 FQNEAQ. This CDR3 region has 16 residues. The V and J ends lost 4 bases and 4 bases, in that order; junction bases with no gene match: 6. The CDR3 nucleotides are TGTGCCAGCAGCTCCTCTACTAGCGGGAGGGGAGAGACCCAGTACTTC. It is translated as CASSSSTSGRGETQYF.

The chain uses TRBV15 and TRBJ2-7, with unresolved D. Germline V gene sequence: CDR1 LNHNV, CDR2 YYDKDF (reference sequence). The length of the CDR3 is 12 residues. Trimming stripped 0 bases from V and 11 bases from J, with 11 bases between. CDR3 sequence: CATSRDRVIKYF. The CDR3 nucleotides read TGTGCCACCAGCAGAGACCGAGTAATAAAGTACTTC.

The chain recombines TRBV28 with TRBJ1-4; TRBD1 matches 11 bases. The trim removed 6 bases at V and 8 bases at J, leaving 8 bases unmatched. This CDR3 is 15 amino acids long. CDR1 and CDR2 (germline): MDHEN, SYDVKM. The CDR3 here is CASRYRTGGREKLFF. The CDR3 nucleotides read TGTGCCAGCAGATATCGGACAGGGGGCCGGGAAAAACTGTTTTTT. Looking up the rest from reference TRBV28 and TRBJ1-4 gives the full variable domain: DVKVTQSSRYLVKRTGEKVFLECVQDMDHENMFWYRQDPGLGLRLIYFSYDVKMKEKGDIPEGYSVSREKKERFSLILESASTNQTSMYLCASRYRTGGREKLFFGSGTQLSVL.

This chain links TRBV21-1 with TRBJ2-5; no DNA check was done on the table's D call, TRBD2. TRBV21-1 has pseudogene status. This CDR3 is built from 17 residues. The chain's CDR3 is CASSKDARLAGPTAQYF. In DNA form, the CDR3 reads TGTGCCAGCAGCAAAGACGCCCGACTAGCGGGACCTACGGCCCAGTACTTC.

V and J are TRBV10-3 and TRBJ2-1, with D perhaps matching TRBD2 (5 bases). V lost 11 bases and J 9 bases, leaving 29 bases between the germline ends. Germline assignment: CDR1 ENHRY and CDR2 SYGVKD. There are 16 residues in the CDR3. For the CDR3, the DNA is TGTGCCTCCACAGTGACCCTCGCCGGGGTAGGGCGTGAGCAGTTCTTC. This encodes CASTVTLAGVGREQFF.

Points on this clone: Other DNA variants within this sample encode the same CDR3. The V call is TRBV9, the J call TRBJ2-3; 12 nucleotides match TRBD1. The V and J ends lost 4 bases and 4 bases, in that order; junction bases with no gene match: 10. The CDR3 contains 17 residues. Germline CDR1 and CDR2: SGDLS and YYNGEE. The CDR3 sequence is CASSRTGTGGGSDTQYF. Written as DNA, the CDR3 is TGTGCCAGCAGCAGAACTGGGACAGGGGGCGGGTCAGATACGCAGTATTTT. The variable domain in full, with the rest retrieved from reference TRBV9 and TRBJ2-3, is DSGVTQTPKHLITATGQRVTLRCSPRSGDLSVYWYQQSLDQGLQFLIQYYNGEERAKGNILERFSAQQFPDLHSELNLSSLELGDSALYFCASSRTGTGGGSDTQYFGPGTRLTVL.

This chain uses TRBV28 with TRBJ2-1; 7 bases agree with TRBD1. The CDR3 is 13 residues long. V lost 6 bases, J lost 8 bases, and 7 bases stayed unmatched. The germline V gene has CDR1 MDHEN and CDR2 SYDVKM. The CDR3 DNA follows: TGTGCCAGCAGACCGACAGGGATCGATGAGCAGTTCTTC. Residues: CASRPTGIDEQFF.

This sequence joins TRBV7-9 and TRBJ2-5, with TRBD2 matching 8 bases. Trimming at V came to 1 base and at J to 6 bases, leaving 10 bases not matched to a gene. The germline V gene has CDR1 SEHNR and CDR2 FQNEAQ (reference sequence). The CDR3 runs 16 residues. CDR3 in amino acids: CASSLEDSGIRKTQYF. The CDR3 DNA reads TGTGCCAGCAGCTTAGAAGATAGCGGGATCAGAAAGACCCAGTACTTC.

The genes are TRBV19 and TRBJ2-5; 8 positions agree with TRBD2. The closer fit of TRBJ2-7 to the DNA end suggests the J call may be wrong. Germline assignment: CDR1 LNHDA and CDR2 SQIVND (reference sequence). The CDR3 length is 13 residues. The CDR3 nucleotides are TGTGCCAGTAGTACCCCGGCGGGGGGCGAGCAGTACTTC. This sequence encodes CASSTPAGGEQYF.

This clone was counted between two and nine times. The chain links TRBV7-2 to TRBJ2-3, with unresolved D. Germline V CDR1 and CDR2: SGHTA, FQGNSA. V was clipped by 5 bases and J by 8 bases, with 14 bases between them. This CDR3 comprises 13 residues. The CDR3 here is CASSVVLRGTQYF. The CDR3 DNA sequence: TGTGCCAGCAGCGTGGTCCTTAGAGGTACGCAGTATTTT.

This rearrangement joins TRBV9 to TRBJ1-2; TRBD1 might be the D (5 bases). Germline values: CDR1 SGDLS, CDR2 YYNGEE. V was cut by 0 bases and J by 13 bases, with 13 bases left in between. The CDR3 totals 12 residues. CDR3 DNA: TGTGCCAGCAGCGTAGTCCGGGGGGGACTCACCTTC. As protein: CASSVVRGGLTF.

This chain connects TRBV25-1 to TRBJ2-2, with D hard to call. This CDR3 has 14 amino acids. V lost 5 bases and J 3 bases, leaving 10 bases between the germline ends. Germline lookup yields CDR1 MGHDK and CDR2 SYGVNS. CDR3 amino acids: CASSLSPDTGELFF. The CDR3 region has the DNA TGTGCCAGCAGTCTGTCCCCCGACACCGGGGAGCTGTTTTTT.

This chain uses TRBV14 with TRBJ1-4, with 7 positions matching TRBD1. Trimming at V came to 4 bases and at J to 8 bases, leaving 10 bases not matched to a gene. Germline CDR1 and CDR2: SGHDN and FVKESK. The CDR3 is 15 amino acids. CDR3 coding DNA: TGTGCCAGCAGCCTCGGACAGGTGTTATCCGAAAAACTGTTTTTT. Translating it yields CASSLGQVLSEKLFF.

The chain has TRBV6-6 and TRBJ2-7; 8 bases agree with TRBD1. V gave up 7 bases and J gave up 5 bases; unmatched junction bases: 7. The CDR3 consists of 13 residues. Germline lookup yields CDR1 MNHNY and CDR2 SVGAGI (reference sequence). CDR3 sequence reads: CASNTGQGDEQYF. Written as DNA, the CDR3 is TGTGCCAGCAATACCGGACAGGGCGACGAGCAGTACTTC.

This clone appeared a few times. This chain connects TRBV28 to TRBJ1-5; D is unclear. V lost 5 bases and J lost 0, with 5 bases in between. Per germline, CDR1 MDHEN and CDR2 SYDVKM. The CDR3 consists of 13 residues. Written as DNA, the CDR3 is TGTGCCAGCAGTCCTTTTAGCAATCAGCCCCAGCATTTT. It yields the protein CASSPFSNQPQHF.